The clone carrying this T cell receptor beta chain occurred a few times. Its matching antigen is unknown. The data are from a study of T cell repertoires in aging, cancer and after chemotherapy. Study details: Donors were grouped into six age bands spanning 30 or younger through 70 or older. Clear clonal overlap appeared across healthy donor samples taken over several months to years. The full dataset contained some 8.7 million TCR reads.

TCR beta rearrangements were amplified from peripheral blood genomic DNA. Multiplex touch-down PCR with TRB-A/B primers amplified rearranged V-D-J TRB sequences. TCRdb fed the multiplex PCR reads into MiXCR, producing one record per CDR3 protein. The data show several thousand distinct CDR3 sequences, with approximately 27% seen just once and roughly 3.6% held by the top ten. General observations from the study: Immunological memory after chemotherapy cannot be judged from the repertoire data.

The CDR3 totals 14 residues. The receptor's source is a human donor in good health. V usage is TRBV21-1 and J usage is TRBJ1-5; the table's D call, TRBD1, has no DNA check behind it. TRBV21-1 is a recognized pseudogene. Material for sequencing was blood. The CDR3 is CASSLCPGNQPQHF. For the CDR3, the DNA is TGTGCCAGCAGCCTCTGTCCAGGCAATCAGCCCCAGCATTTT.